The T cell receptor (beta chain) under discussion was sequenced for a study of blood T cell repertoires in COVID-19. In the study overall: Whether acute or convalescent, the COVID-19 samples came from the United States, Italy and Spain.

From germline, CDR1 is SGHDT and CDR2 YYEEEE. Trimming cost V 4 bases and J 3 bases, with 8 bases left between them. The CDR3 loop spans 13 amino acids. In the original analysis: From reference gene primer amplification, estimates of nucleated cell counts were derived. Method: immunoSEQ multiplex PCR; TCRdb's copy keeps in-frame clones and lacks some. That table furnishes V, J and clone size, whereas the DNA furnished D and trimming. The table records 110,000 or so clones, about 85% of them present only once. This receptor was obtained from a human donor in a cohort sampled during active COVID-19. The chain is built from TRBV5-6 and TRBJ2-1; tentative D call: TRBD2 (6 bases). The material sequenced was peripheral blood. The CDR3 sequence is CASSSSGYNEQFF. CDR3 bases: TGTGCCAGCAGCAGTAGCGGCTACAATGAGCAGTTCTTC. Supplemented by reference TRBV5-6 and TRBJ2-1, the full variable domain reads DAGVTQSPTHLIKTRGQQVTLRCSPKSGHDTVSWYQQALGQGPQFIFQYYEEEERQRGNFPDRFSGHQFPNYSSELNVNALLLGDSALYLCASSSSGYNEQFFGPGTRLTVL.